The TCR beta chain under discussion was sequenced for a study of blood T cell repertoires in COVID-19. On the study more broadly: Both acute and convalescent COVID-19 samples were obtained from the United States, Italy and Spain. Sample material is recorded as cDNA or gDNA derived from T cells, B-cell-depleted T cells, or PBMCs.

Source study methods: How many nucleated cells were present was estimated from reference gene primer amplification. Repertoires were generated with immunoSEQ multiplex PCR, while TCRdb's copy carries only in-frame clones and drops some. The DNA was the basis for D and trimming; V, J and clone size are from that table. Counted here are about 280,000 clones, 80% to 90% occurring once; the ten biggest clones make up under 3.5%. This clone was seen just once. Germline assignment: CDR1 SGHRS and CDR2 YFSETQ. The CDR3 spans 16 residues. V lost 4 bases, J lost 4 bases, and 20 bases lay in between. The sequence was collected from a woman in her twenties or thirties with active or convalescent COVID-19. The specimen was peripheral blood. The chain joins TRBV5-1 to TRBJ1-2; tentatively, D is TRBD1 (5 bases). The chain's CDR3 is CASSLGGTGAGYGYTF. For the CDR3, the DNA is TGCGCCAGCAGCCTAGGAGGGACCGGTGCTGGCTATGGCTACACCTTC.